This T cell receptor beta chain was sequenced in a study of T-cell memory formation after mild COVID-19. Trimming removed 3 bases from V and 0 bases from J; junction bases left unmatched: 5. CDR1 and CDR2 (germline): KGHSH, LQKENI. The CDR3 totals 17 residues. This clonotype was counted only a few times. TCRdb ran MiXCR on the 5' RACE reads and lists one entry per CDR3 protein. In the table there are about 470,000 distinct CDR3 sequences, roughly 20% of which are singletons. Sequencing was done on a sample of PBMCs or a T cell subset sorted from them (not recorded which). The chain recombines TRBV18 with TRBJ2-2, with 9 bases aligning to TRBD2. This TCR derives from an adult woman who had mild COVID-19 (a few samples of this study predate the infection). Cell type and time point are not known. DNA for the CDR3: TGTGCCAGCTCACCGTCCCGCGGGGGGGCGAACACCGGGGAGCTGTTTTTT. Translated, it gives CASSPSRGGANTGELFF.